This TCR beta chain originates from a study of human T cells and chemical hapten exposure. CDR3 length: 13 residues. V was pared by 1 base and J by 6 bases, with 6 bases between. This clonotype was counted only a few times. TCRdb passed the RACE reads through MiXCR, listing each CDR3 protein once. This table holds about 250,000 distinct CDR3 sequences, around 7.7% found once. Specified time point: pre-sensitization, week 0. Treatment in this sample: therapeutic diphenylcyclopropenone sensitization with weekly scalp DPC. The specimen was whole blood, collected in connection with sensitization to the hapten diphenylcyclopropenone (DPC). The chain carries TRBV12-3 or TRBV12-4 and TRBJ2-2, with no clear D. The TCR sequence derives from a man younger than 35 with alopecia areata. Some clones in this sample may be carry-over from other donors' samples. The CDR3 spells CASSLVRPGELFF. The CDR3 region has the DNA TGTGCCAGCAGTTTAGTAAGGCCCGGGGAGCTGTTTTTT.